The clone carrying this TCR beta chain was detected a few times. The antigen is undetermined. This sample is part of a study of blood T cells in healthy people across ages. The CDR3 extends over 12 amino acids. CDR1 ENHRY and CDR2 SYGVKD come from the germline V gene. Trimming pared 4 bases from V and 1 base from J, leaving 5 bases between. Primers used in a second PCR of roughly 6 to 12 cycles were a sample-barcoded 5' primer and a J-beta primer mix. MiXCR, applied by TCRdb to the 5' RACE reads, yields one record per CDR3 protein. Among approximately 790,000 distinct CDR3 sequences listed, less than 80% were seen once. Study results and caveats: Observed TCR beta diversity per million T cells went down as age went up. This fall followed a roughly linear course with age.

The sequencing input was blood. The J gene is TRBJ2-7, the V gene TRBV10-3; the D is unclear. The TCR was taken from a man aged 30 to 45 in good health. The DNA for the CDR3 is TGTGCCATCAGTGGAAGGTCCTACGAGCAGTACTTC. As protein: CAISGRSYEQYF.